This T cell receptor (beta chain) appears in the sequencing data of a study of T cell responses to AZD1222 COVID-19 vaccine. V shed 0 bases, J shed 7 bases, and the junction held 4 bases outside the gene matches. This CDR3 region has 16 residues. Germline V gene data show CDR1 as MRHNA and CDR2 as SNTAGT. Of note for this clone: What it binds is unknown.

Overall study findings and caveats: White British people made up most donors, females outnumbered males, and clonal diversity was possibly underestimated. As reported, nearly half of all spike-specific TCRs target variant regions that are unmutated.

TCRdb's copy holds only in-frame clones and misses some; the assay was immunoSEQ multiplex PCR. The table lists about 68,000 clones, 88% of them singletons, with around 7.8% in the top ten. The chain joins TRBV6-4 to TRBJ2-1; 12 bases line up with TRBD2. Material: peripheral blood, obtained on day 0 of AZD1222 vaccination. The clonotype comes from an adult in good health. Here the CDR3 reads CASSDSTSGSVNEQFF. CDR3 bases: TGTGCCAGCAGTGACTCGACTAGCGGGAGTGTGAATGAGCAGTTCTTC.